This TCR beta chain was sequenced for a study of glioma-infiltrating T cells. Findings and limits, study-wide: Patients with low tissue-blood divergence carried a signature set of shared blood CDR3 motifs. Very few CDR3 sequences were shared between tissue and blood.

CDR1 and CDR2 (germline): DFQATT, SNEGSKA (reference sequence). Trimming cost V 6 bases and J 5 bases; bases outside gene matches: 4. The length of the CDR3 is 14 residues. As regards this clonotype: Its antigen is unknown.

TCR alpha and beta CDR3 regions were amplified from RNA using iRepertoire nested multiplex PCR. Tissue mRNA or PBMC total RNA, roughly 90-400 ng, went into one-step reverse transcription and amplification. TCRdb re-analysed the multiplex PCR reads in MiXCR, keeping a single row per CDR3 protein. The sample shows a few hundred thousand distinct CDR3 sequences, roughly two fifths of them seen only once. The J gene is TRBJ2-3, the V gene TRBV20-1; 14 nucleotides line up with TRBD2. The TCR originated in a human donor with low-grade glioma or glioblastoma, undergoing nonglioma brain surgery, or in good health (not recorded which). The sequenced material came from glioma tissue, nonneoplastic brain tissue, or PBMCs (not recorded which). The CDR3 reads CSAWTSGRRDTQYF. The CDR3 DNA reads TGCAGTGCGTGGACTAGCGGGAGGAGAGATACGCAGTATTTT.